The sample holds a few counts of the clone carrying this T cell receptor (beta chain). As yet, its antigen is unknown. Looked up from germline, CDR1 is ENHRY and CDR2 is SYGVKD. V was trimmed by 3 bases and J by 12 bases, leaving 12 bases between them. The CDR3 covers 12 residues. cDNA molecules, individually, were tagged with unique molecular identifiers. TCRdb independently ran MiXCR on the 5' RACE reads; one entry per CDR3 protein. The sample comprises over 95,000 distinct CDR3 sequences, about 15% of which are singletons, and 1.3% rests with the top ten. The source of the sample is a study of early T cells in non-severe SARS-CoV-2 infection. Overall study context: RNA in bulk from unsorted whole blood was sequenced, and chains were unpaired. Findings and limits, study-wide: A preference for anti-spike CD8 responses marked VDJdb matching, which missed private and CD4 specificities.

The clonotype comes from an adult who was a healthcare worker with PCR-confirmed SARS-CoV-2 infection or an uninfected control (not recorded which). Sequencing was carried out using whole blood. This chain uses TRBV10-3 with TRBJ2-1; D is unresolved. CDR3 in DNA: TGTGCCATCAGTGATCAAACATGGGGGCAGTTCTTC. It codes for CAISDQTWGQFF.